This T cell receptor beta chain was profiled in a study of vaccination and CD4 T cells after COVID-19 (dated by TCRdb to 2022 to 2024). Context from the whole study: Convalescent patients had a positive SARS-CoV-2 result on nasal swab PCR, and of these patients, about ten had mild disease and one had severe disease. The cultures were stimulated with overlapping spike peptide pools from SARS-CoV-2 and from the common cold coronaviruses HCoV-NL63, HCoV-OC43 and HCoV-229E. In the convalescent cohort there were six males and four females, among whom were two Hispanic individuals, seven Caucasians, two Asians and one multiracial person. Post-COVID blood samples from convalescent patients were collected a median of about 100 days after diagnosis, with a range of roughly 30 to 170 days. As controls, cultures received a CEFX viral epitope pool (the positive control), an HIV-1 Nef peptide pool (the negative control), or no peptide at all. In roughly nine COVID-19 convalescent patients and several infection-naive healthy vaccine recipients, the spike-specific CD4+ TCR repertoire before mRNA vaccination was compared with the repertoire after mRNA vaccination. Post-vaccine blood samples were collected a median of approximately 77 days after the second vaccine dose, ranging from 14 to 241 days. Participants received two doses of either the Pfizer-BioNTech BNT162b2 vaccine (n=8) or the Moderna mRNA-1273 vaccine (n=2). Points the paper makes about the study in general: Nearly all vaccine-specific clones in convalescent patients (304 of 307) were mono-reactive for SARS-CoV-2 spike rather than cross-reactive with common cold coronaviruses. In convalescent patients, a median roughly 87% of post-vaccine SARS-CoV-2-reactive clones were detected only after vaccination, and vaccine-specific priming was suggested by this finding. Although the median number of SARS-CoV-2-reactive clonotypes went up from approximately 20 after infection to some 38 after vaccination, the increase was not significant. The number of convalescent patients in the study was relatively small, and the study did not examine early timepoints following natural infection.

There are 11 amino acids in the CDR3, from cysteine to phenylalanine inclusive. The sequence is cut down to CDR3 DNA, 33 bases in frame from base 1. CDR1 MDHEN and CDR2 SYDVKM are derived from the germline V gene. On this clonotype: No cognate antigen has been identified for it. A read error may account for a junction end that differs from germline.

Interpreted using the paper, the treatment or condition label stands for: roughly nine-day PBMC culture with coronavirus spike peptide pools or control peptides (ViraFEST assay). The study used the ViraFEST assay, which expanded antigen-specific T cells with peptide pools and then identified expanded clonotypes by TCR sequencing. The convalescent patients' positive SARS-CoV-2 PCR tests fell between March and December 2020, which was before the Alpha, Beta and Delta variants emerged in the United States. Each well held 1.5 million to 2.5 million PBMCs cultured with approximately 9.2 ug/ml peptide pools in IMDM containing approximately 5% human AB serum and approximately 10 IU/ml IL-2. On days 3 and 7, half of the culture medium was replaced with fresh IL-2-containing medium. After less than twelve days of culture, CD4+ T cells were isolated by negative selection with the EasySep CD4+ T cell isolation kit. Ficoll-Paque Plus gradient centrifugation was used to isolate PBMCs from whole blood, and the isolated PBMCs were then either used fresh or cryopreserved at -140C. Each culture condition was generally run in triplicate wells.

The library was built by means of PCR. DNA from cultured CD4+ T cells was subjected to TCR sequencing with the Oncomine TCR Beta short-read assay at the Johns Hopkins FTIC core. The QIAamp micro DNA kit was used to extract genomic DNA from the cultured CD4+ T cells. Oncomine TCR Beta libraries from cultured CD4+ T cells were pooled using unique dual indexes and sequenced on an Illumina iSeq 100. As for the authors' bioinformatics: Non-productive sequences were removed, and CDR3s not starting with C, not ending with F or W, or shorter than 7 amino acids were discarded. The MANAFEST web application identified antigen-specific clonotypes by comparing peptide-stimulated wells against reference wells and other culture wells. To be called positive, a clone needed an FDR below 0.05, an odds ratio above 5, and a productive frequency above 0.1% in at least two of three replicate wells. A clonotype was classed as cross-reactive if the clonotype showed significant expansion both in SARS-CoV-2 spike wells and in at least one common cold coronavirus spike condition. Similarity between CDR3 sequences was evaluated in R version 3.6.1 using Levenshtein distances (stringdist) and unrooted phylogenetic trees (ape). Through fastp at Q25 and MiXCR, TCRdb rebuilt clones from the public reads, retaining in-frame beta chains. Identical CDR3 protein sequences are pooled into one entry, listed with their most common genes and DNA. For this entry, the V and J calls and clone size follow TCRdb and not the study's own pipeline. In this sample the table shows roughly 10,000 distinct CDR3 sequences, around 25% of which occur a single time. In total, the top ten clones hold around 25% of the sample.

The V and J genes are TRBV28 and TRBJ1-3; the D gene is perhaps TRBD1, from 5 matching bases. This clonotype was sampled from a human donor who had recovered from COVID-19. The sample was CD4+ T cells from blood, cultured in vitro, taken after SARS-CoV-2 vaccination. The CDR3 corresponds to CAASGGSTIYF. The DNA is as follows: TGTGCCGCAAGCGGGGGAAGCACCATATATTTT.